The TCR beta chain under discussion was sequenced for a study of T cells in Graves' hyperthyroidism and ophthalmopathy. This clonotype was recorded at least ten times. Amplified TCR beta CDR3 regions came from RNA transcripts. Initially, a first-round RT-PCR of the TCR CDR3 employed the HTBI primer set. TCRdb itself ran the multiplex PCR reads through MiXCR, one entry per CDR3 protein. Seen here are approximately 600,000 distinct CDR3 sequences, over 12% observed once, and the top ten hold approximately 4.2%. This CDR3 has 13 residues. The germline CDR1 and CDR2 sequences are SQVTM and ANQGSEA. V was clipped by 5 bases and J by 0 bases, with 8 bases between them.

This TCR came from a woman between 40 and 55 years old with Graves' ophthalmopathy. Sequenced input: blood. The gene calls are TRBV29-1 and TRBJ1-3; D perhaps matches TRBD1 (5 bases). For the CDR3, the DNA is TGCAGCGTTCTGGGACCCTCTGGAAACACCATATATTTT. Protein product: CSVLGPSGNTIYF.